Each of the 10 T cell receptor beta chains below was sequenced from the same sample in a study of regulatory T cells in long-lasting Graves disease. Relying on iRepertoire HTBI primers and Arm-PCR of CDR3 regions, the team built TCR beta libraries. MiXCR was run by TCRdb on the multiplex PCR reads, yielding one entry per CDR3 protein. Of roughly 400,000 distinct CDR3 sequences listed, around a fifth are singletons. This sample's time point: persistent/refractory GD, antithyroid drugs over 5 years with positive TRAb. PBMC RNA served as the TCR library source. This specimen was peripheral blood mononuclear cells (PBMCs), taken when the disease was refractory, from a patient treated with antithyroid drugs. These receptors were obtained from a female donor with Graves disease.

This clonotype came up many times. The chain recombines TRBV29-1 with TRBJ2-1; TRBD2 matches at 9 bases. Per the germline V gene, CDR1 is SQVTM and CDR2 is ANQGSEA. V shed 5 bases and J 6 bases; nucleotides not matched to a gene: 5. This CDR3 has 13 residues. This CDR3 is CSVMTSGSNEQFF. In DNA, the CDR3 is TGCAGCGTTATGACTAGCGGATCCAATGAGCAGTTCTTC.

This clonotype has ten or more counts. This chain links TRBV20-1 with TRBJ1-2; 7 nucleotides agree with TRBD1. The CDR3 consists of 13 residues. V dropped 6 bases and J dropped 8; count of bases not matched to a gene: 12. The germline gives CDR1 DFQATT, CDR2 SNEGSKA (reference sequence). The CDR3 reads CSAFRTGPEGYTF. The CDR3 coding sequence is TGCAGTGCCTTTCGGACAGGTCCAGAAGGCTACACCTTC.

In this sample, this clonotype turned up many times. The chain uses TRBV7-9 and TRBJ2-7; the match to TRBD2 covers 8 bases. With V trimmed by 4 bases and J by 2 bases, 10 bases remained unmatched. The CDR3 is 16 amino acids. Germline V lookup: CDR1 SEHNR, CDR2 FQNEAQ (reference sequence). The CDR3 here is CASSYGEAGVAYEQYF. The CDR3 region has the DNA TGTGCCAGCAGCTACGGGGAAGCGGGGGTAGCCTACGAGCAGTACTTC.

This clonotype has a count of ten or more. The rearrangement joins TRBV7-6 to TRBJ2-7; the match to TRBD2 covers 9 bases. The CDR3 is 14 residues long. The J segment lost 1 base and the V segment lost 5 bases, leaving 3 bases of the junction unmatched. The germline CDR1 and CDR2 sequences are SGHVS and FNYEAQ. CDR3 nucleotides: TGTGCCAGCAGCGGAGCGGGAGGATCCTACGAGCAGTACTTC. The encoded protein is CASSGAGGSYEQYF.

For this clonotype: A read error is likely here: a far larger clone is one base away. The rearrangement joins TRBV6-9 to TRBJ2-5; 9 positions match TRBD2. This CDR3 has 16 amino acids. CDR1 and CDR2 from the germline V gene are MNHGY and SVAAGI. Trimming removed 3 bases from V and 5 bases from J; junction bases left unmatched: 10. CDR3 coding DNA: TGTGCCAGCAGTTACCCGTCTAGCGGGATGGTGGAGACCCAGTACTTC. This gives the protein CASSYPSSGMVETQYF.

This chain joins TRBV20-1 and TRBJ2-7; D not resolved. This CDR3 spans 12 amino acids. CDR1 DFQATT and CDR2 SNEGSKA come from the germline V gene (reference sequence). Trimming pared 3 bases from V and 2 bases from J, leaving 8 bases between. The DNA for the CDR3 is TGCAGTGCTAGTAACCCTACCTACGAGCAGTACTTC. This encodes CSASNPTYEQYF.

The chain employs TRBV6-1 and TRBJ1-5; 9 bases fit TRBD1. The CDR3 length is 17 residues. V lost 5 bases and J lost 1; bases outside the gene matches: 9. The germline gives CDR1 MNHNS, CDR2 SASEGT. CDR3 region: CASSRDRVKVSNQPQHF. Here the CDR3 DNA reads TGTGCCAGCAGTCGGGACAGGGTCAAAGTCAGCAATCAGCCCCAGCATTTT.

The genes are TRBV27 and TRBJ2-2, with D uncertain. V lost 5 bases to trimming and J lost 6 bases, with 7 bases between them. CDR1 is MNHEY, CDR2 SMNVEV, per germline (reference sequence). The CDR3 spans 12 residues. Here the CDR3 DNA reads TGTGCCAGCAGTGAAGAAGCCGGGGAGCTGTTTTTT. This translates into CASSEEAGELFF.

Note on this clonotype: Given a much more abundant clone one base away, this may be a read error. The rearrangement links TRBV12-3 or TRBV12-4 to TRBJ2-7; TRBD2 aligns across 12 bases. There are 14 residues in the CDR3. This chain's CDR3 is CAGRRTSGMYEQYF. The CDR3 region has the DNA TGTGCCGGCAGGCGGACTAGCGGGATGTACGAGCAGTACTTC.

This chain uses TRBV7-8 with TRBJ1-3; D is possibly TRBD1 (6 bases). There are 17 residues in the CDR3. The V end was cut by 5 bases, the J end by 0 bases, with 17 bases between. The germline V gene encodes CDR1 SGHVS and CDR2 FQNEAQ. The CDR3: CASSASGTPTSGNTIYF. The DNA of the CDR3 is TGTGCCAGCAGCGCGTCCGGGACACCGACCTCTGGAAACACCATATATTTT. Complete variable domain (other parts from reference TRBV7-8 and TRBJ1-3): GAGVSQSPRYKVAKRGQDVALRCDPISGHVSLFWYQQALGQGPEFLTYFQNEAQLDKSGLPSDRFFAERPEGSVSTLKIQRTQQEDSAVYLCASSASGTPTSGNTIYFGEGSWLTVV.